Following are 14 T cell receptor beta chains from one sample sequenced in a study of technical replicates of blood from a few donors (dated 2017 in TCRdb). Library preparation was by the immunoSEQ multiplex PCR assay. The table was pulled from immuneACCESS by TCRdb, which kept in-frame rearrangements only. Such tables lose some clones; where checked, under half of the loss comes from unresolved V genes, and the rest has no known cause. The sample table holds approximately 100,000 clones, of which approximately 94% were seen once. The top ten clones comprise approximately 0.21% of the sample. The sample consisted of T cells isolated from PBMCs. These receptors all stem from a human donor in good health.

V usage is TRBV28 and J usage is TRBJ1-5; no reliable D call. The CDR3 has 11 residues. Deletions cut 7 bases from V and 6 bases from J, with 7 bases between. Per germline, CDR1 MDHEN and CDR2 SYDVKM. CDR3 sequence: CASTTGQPQHF. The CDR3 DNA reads TGTGCCAGCACTACCGGTCAGCCCCAGCATTTT.

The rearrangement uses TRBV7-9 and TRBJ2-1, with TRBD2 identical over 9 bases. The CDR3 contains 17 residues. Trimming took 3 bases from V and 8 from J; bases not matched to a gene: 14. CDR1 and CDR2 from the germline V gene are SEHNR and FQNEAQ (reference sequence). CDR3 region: CASSFGSGGRARDEQFF. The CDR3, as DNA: TGTGCCAGCAGCTTCGGTTCAGGCGGGAGGGCCAGAGATGAGCAGTTCTTC.

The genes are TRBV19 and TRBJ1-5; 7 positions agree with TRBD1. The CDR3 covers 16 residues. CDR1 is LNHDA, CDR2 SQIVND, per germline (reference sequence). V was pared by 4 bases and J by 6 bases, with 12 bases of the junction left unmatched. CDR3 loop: CASSSWDRPDIQPQHF. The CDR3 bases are TGTGCCAGTAGTAGCTGGGACAGACCAGATATTCAGCCCCAGCATTTT.

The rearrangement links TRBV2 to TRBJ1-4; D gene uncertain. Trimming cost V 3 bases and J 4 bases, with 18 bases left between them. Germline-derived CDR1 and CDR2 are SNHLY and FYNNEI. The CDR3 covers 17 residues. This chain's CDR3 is CASSDDRRGVGNEKLFF. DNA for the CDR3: TGTGCCAGCAGTGACGACCGGAGAGGTGTGGGTAATGAAAAACTGTTTTTT.

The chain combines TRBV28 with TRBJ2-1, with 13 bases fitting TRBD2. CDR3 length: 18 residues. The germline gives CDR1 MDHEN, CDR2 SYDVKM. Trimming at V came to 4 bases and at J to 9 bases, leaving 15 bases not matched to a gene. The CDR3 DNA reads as TGTGCCAGCAGTTGGGGGTCCCTACTAGCGGGAGGGCCGGGTGAGCAGTTCTTC. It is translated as CASSWGSLLAGGPGEQFF.

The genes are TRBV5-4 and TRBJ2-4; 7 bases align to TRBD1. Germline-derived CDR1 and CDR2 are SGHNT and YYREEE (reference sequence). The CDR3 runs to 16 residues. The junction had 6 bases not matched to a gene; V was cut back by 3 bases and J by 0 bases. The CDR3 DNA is TGTGCCAGCAGCTACGGGACAGCCCTAGCCAAAAACATTCAGTACTTC. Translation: CASSYGTALAKNIQYF.

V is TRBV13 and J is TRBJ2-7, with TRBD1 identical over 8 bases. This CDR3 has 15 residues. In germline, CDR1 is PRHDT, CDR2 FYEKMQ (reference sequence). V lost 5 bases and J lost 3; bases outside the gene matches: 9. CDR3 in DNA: TGTGCCAGCAGCCTCGCGGGGACAGGAGACTACGAGCAGTACTTC. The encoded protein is CASSLAGTGDYEQYF.

The chain's CDR3 is CAISDEASQGYTF. DNA of the CDR3: TGTGCCATCAGTGATGAGGCTTCGCAGGGCTACACCTTC. The genes are TRBV10-3 and TRBJ1-2; D call uncertain. CDR1 and CDR2 (germline): ENHRY, SYGVKD. Trimming pared 3 bases from V and 8 bases from J, leaving 13 bases between. The CDR3 spans 13 residues.

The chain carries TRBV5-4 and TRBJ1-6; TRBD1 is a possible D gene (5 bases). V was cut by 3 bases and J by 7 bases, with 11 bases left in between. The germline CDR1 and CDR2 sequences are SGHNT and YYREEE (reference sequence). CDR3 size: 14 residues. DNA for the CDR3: TGTGCCAGCAGCTGGGACCGGGGGAATTCACCCCTCCACTTT. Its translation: CASSWDRGNSPLHF.

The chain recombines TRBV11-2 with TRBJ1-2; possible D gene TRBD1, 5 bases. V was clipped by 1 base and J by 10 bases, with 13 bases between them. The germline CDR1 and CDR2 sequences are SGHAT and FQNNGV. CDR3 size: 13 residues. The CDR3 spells CASSLVGGDPYTF. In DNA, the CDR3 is TGTGCCAGCAGCTTAGTGGGAGGGGATCCCTACACCTTC.

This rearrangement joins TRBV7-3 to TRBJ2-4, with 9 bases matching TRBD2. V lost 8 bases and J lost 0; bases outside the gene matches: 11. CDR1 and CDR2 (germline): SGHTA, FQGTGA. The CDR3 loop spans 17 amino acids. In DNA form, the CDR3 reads TGTGCCAGCCGACTAGCGGCAATAACCGTAGCCAAAAACATTCAGTACTTC. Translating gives CASRLAAITVAKNIQYF.

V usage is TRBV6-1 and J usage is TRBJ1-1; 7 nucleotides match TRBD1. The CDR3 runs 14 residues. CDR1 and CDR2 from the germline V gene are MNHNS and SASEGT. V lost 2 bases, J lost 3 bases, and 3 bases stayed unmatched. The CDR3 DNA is TGTGCCAGCAGTGAATACAGGGGCTACACTGAAGCTTTCTTT. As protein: CASSEYRGYTEAFF.

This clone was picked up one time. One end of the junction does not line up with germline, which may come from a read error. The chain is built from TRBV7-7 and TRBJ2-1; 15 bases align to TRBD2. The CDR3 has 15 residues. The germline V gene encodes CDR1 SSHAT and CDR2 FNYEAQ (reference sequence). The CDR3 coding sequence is TGTGCTAGCAGCCAGGGACTAGCGGGGGGCAATGAGCAGTTCTTC. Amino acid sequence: CASSQGLAGGNEQFF.

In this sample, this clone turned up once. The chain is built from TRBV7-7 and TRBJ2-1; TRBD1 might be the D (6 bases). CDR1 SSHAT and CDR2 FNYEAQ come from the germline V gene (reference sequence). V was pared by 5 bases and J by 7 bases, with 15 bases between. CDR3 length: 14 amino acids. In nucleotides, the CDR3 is TGTGCCAGCAGCCTCAGACAGGTACGAAATGAGCAGTTCTTC. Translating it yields CASSLRQVRNEQFF.